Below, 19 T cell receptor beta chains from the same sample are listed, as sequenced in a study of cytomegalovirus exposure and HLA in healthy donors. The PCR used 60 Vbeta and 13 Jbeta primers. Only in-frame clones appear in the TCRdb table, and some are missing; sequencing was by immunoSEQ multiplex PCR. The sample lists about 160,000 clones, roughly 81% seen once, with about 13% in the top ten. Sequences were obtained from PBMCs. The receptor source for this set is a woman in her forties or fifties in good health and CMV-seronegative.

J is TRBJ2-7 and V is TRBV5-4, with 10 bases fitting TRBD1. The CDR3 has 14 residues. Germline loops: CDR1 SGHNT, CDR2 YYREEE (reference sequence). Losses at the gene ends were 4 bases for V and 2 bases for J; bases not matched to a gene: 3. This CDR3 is CASSMGQGTYEQYF. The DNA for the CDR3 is TGTGCCAGCAGCATGGGACAGGGGACCTACGAGCAGTACTTC.

This CDR3 reads CASSGTGRGTEAFF. The CDR3 nucleotides read TGTGCCAGCAGTGGGACAGGGAGGGGCACTGAAGCTTTCTTT. The chain has TRBV25-1 and TRBJ1-1, with 8 bases aligning to TRBD1. Germline CDR1 reads MGHDK; CDR2 reads SYGVNS. There are 14 residues in the CDR3. The ends lost 4 bases at V and 4 bases at J; junction bases unmatched: 5. The variable domain in full, with the rest retrieved from reference TRBV25-1 and TRBJ1-1, is EADIYQTPRYLVIGTGKKITLECSQTMGHDKMYWYQQDPGMELHLIHYSYGVNSTEKGDLSSESTVSRIRTEHFPLTLESARPSHTSQYLCASSGTGRGTEAFFGQGTRLTVV.

In DNA, the CDR3 is TGTGCCAGCAGTGCTTCGGGACAGGGGCCAGCTTCACCCCTCCACTTT. Encoded protein: CASSASGQGPASPLHF. The genes are TRBV7-9 and TRBJ1-6; 10 nucleotides align to TRBD1. The CDR3 is made up of 16 amino acids. Germline CDR1 is SEHNR and CDR2 is FQNEAQ (reference sequence). Unmatched junction bases numbered 11, after V lost 6 bases and J lost 9 bases.

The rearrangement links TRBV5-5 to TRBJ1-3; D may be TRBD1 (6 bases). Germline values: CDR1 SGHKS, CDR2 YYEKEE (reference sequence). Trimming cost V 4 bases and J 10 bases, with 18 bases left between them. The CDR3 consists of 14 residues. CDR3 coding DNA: TGTGCCAGCAGCCTGGCCGGGACACCAAGAACCATATATTTT. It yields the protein CASSLAGTPRTIYF.

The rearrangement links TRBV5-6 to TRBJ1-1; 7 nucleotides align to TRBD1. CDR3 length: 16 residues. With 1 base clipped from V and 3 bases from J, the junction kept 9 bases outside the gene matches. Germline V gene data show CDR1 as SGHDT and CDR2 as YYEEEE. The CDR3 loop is CASSLFWGQFDTEAFF. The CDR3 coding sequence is TGTGCCAGCAGCTTGTTTTGGGGACAGTTTGACACTGAAGCTTTCTTT.

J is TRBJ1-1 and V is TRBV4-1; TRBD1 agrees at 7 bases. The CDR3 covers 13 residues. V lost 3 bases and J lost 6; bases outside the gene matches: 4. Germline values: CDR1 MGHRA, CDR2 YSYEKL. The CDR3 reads CASSHDDRAEAFF. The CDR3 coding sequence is TGCGCCAGCAGCCACGATGACAGGGCTGAAGCTTTCTTT.

For the CDR3, the DNA is TGTGCCAGCAGTTTCCTTTACTGGGAGACCCAGTACTTC. This encodes CASSFLYWETQYF. The chain joins TRBV28 to TRBJ2-5; no clear D gene. This CDR3 is built from 13 residues. CDR1 MDHEN and CDR2 SYDVKM come from the germline V gene. Trimming cost V 3 bases and J 5 bases, with 10 bases left between them. Together with reference TRBV28 and TRBJ2-5, the CDR3 gives the full variable domain: DVKVTQSSRYLVKRTGEKVFLECVQDMDHENMFWYRQDPGLGLRLIYFSYDVKMKEKGDIPEGYSVSREKKERFSLILESASTNQTSMYLCASSFLYWETQYFGPGTRLLVL.

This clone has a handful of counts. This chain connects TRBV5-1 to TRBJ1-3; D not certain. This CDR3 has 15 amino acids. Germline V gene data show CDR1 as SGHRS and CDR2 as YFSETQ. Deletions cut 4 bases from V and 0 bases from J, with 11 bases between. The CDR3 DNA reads TGCGCCAGCAGCCCGGGAGCGGCCTCTGGAAACACCATATATTTT. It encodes CASSPGAASGNTIYF.

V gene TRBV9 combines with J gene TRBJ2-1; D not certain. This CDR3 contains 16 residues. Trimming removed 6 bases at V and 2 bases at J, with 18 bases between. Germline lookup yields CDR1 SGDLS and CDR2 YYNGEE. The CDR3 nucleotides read TGTGCCAGCACCCCCGGTCCGGGTCAAACCTACAATGAGCAGTTCTTC. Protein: CASTPGPGQTYNEQFF.

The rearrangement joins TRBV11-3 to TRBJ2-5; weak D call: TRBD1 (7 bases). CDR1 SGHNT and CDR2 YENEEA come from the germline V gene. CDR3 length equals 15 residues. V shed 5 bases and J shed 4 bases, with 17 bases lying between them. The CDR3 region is CASSAGQSLRETQYF. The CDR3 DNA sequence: TGTGCCAGCAGCGCGGGACAGAGCCTGAGAGAGACCCAGTACTTC.

CDR3 sequence (DNA): TGTGCCTGGAACATATATATGATGTCTGGGGAGCTGTTTTTT. The encoded protein is CAWNIYMMSGELFF. The V call is TRBV30, the J call TRBJ2-2; D ambiguous. Germline V lookup: CDR1 GTSNPN, CDR2 SVGIG (reference sequence). The CDR3 consists of 14 residues. V was clipped by 4 bases and J by 8 bases, with 17 bases between them.

The CDR3 sequence: CASSIVWRDTEAFF. CDR3 bases: TGTGCCAGTAGTATAGTTTGGAGAGACACTGAAGCTTTCTTT. The chain links TRBV19 to TRBJ1-1; D is unclear. V shed 1 base and J shed 3 bases, with 9 bases lying between them. The CDR3 is made up of 14 amino acids. Germline CDR1 is LNHDA and CDR2 is SQIVND (reference sequence). Combining the CDR3 with reference TRBV19 and TRBJ1-1 gives the whole variable domain DGGITQSPKYLFRKEGQNVTLSCEQNLNHDAMYWYRQDPGQGLRLIYYSQIVNDFQKGDIAEGYSVSREKKESFPLTVTSAQKNPTAFYLCASSIVWRDTEAFFGQGTRLTVV.

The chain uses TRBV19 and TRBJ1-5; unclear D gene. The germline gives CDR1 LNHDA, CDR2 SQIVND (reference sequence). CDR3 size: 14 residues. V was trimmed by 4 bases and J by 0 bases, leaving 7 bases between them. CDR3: CASSTEYSNQPQHF. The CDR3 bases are TGTGCCAGTAGTACAGAGTATAGCAATCAGCCCCAGCATTTT.

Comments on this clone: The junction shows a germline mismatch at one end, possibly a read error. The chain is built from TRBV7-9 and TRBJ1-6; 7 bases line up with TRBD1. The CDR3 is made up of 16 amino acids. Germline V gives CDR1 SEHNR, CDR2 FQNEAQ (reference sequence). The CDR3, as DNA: TGTTCCAGCAGCCCCGACAGGGCGTACCGTAATTCACCCCTCCACTTT. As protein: CSSSPDRAYRNSPLHF.

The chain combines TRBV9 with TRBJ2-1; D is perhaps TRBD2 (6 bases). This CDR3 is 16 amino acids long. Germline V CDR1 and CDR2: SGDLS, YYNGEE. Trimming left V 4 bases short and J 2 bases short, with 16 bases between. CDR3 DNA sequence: TGTGCCAGCAGCCCCCCCGGGACTTACGCCTACAATGAGCAGTTCTTC. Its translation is CASSPPGTYAYNEQFF. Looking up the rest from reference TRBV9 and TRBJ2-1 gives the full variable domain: DSGVTQTPKHLITATGQRVTLRCSPRSGDLSVYWYQQSLDQGLQFLIQYYNGEERAKGNILERFSAQQFPDLHSELNLSSLELGDSALYFCASSPPGTYAYNEQFFGPGTRLTVL.

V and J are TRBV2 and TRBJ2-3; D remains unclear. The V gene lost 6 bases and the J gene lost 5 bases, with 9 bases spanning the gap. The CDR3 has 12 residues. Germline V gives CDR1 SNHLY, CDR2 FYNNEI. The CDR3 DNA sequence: TGTGCCAGCAGCAGATCAGGAGATACGCAGTATTTT. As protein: CASSRSGDTQYF.

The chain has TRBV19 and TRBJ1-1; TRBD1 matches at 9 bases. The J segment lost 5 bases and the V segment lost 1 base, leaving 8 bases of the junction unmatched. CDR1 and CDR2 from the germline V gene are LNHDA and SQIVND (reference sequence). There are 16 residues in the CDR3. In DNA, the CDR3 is TGTGCCAGTAGTATAGTCTCCGGGACAGGGTGGACTGAAGCTTTCTTT. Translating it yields CASSIVSGTGWTEAFF.

CDR3 nucleotides: TGTGCCAGTAGCTCGACTAGCGGACTCTCCTACGAGCAGTACTTC. Its translation: CASSSTSGLSYEQYF. The V call is TRBV19, the J call TRBJ2-5, with TRBD2 matching over 9 bases. Judging by the DNA end, TRBJ2-7 fits better; the J call may be wrong. This CDR3 is built from 15 residues. Germline V lookup: CDR1 LNHDA, CDR2 SQIVND (reference sequence).

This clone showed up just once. The CDR3 DNA is TGTGCCAGCTCACCAACCCGACTAGCGGGAACGGGAGAGACCCAGTACTTC. It specifies CASSPTRLAGTGETQYF. The gene calls are TRBV18 and TRBJ2-5; TRBD2 matches at 11 bases. This CDR3 has 17 amino acids. V gave up 2 bases and J gave up 4 bases; unmatched junction bases: 9. Per the germline V gene, CDR1 is KGHSH and CDR2 is LQKENI.